Following are 13 T cell receptor beta chains from one sample sequenced in a study of T cell responses to AZD1222 COVID-19 vaccine. Clones were read by immunoSEQ multiplex PCR, and TCRdb kept only the in-frame ones, dropping some. The sample shows 75,000 to 85,000 clones, under 90% of them seen only once. This specimen was peripheral blood, taken 28 days after the second AZD1222 dose. All receptors derive from an adult who received the AZD1222 COVID-19 vaccine.

The V call is TRBV28, the J call TRBJ1-5, with TRBD1 identical over 8 bases. The CDR3 contains 14 residues. Germline V gene data show CDR1 as MDHEN and CDR2 as SYDVKM. J lost 4 bases, V lost 3 bases, and 2 bases had no gene match. CDR3 residues: CASSFGTGNQPQHF. The CDR3 nucleotides are TGTGCCAGCAGTTTCGGGACAGGTAATCAGCCCCAGCATTTT.

The chain links TRBV25-1 to TRBJ1-1, with D perhaps TRBD1 (5 bases). V gave up 6 bases and J gave up 3 bases, with 17 bases separating them. There are 15 residues in the CDR3. Germline V gene lookup returns CDR1 MGHDK and CDR2 SYGVNS. Here the CDR3 reads CASSPMGGIDTEAFF. The CDR3, as DNA: TGTGCCAGCAGCCCGATGGGGGGGATTGACACTGAAGCTTTCTTT.

V and J are TRBV7-2 and TRBJ2-3; D may match TRBD1 or TRBD2 (5 bases each). From germline, CDR1 is SGHTA and CDR2 FQGNSA. V shed 4 bases and J shed 2 bases, with 13 bases lying between them. The CDR3 loop spans 15 amino acids. Here the CDR3 reads CASSYDSGTTDTQYF. The CDR3 DNA is TGTGCCAGCAGCTATGACTCTGGGACCACAGATACGCAGTATTTT.

This clone has only a few counts. The DNA of the CDR3 is TGTGCCAGCAGCTTAAACGGCAGGACTAATTCACCCCTCCACTTT. This codes for CASSLNGRTNSPLHF. The chain joins TRBV7-3 to TRBJ1-6, with D hard to call. V lost 1 base to trimming and J lost 6 bases, with 10 bases between them. The CDR3 loop spans 15 amino acids. Germline V gene sequence: CDR1 SGHTA, CDR2 FQGTGA. Based on the CDR3 plus reference TRBV7-3 and TRBJ1-6, the full variable domain is GAGVSQTPSNKVTEKGKYVELRCDPISGHTALYWYRQSLGQGPEFLIYFQGTGAADDSGLPNDRFFAVRPEGSVSTLKIQRTERGDSAVYLCASSLNGRTNSPLHFGNGTRLTVT.

This clone has just a few counts. Within the sample, other DNA sequences also encode this same CDR3. The V and J genes are TRBV9 and TRBJ2-2, with D uncertain. There are 13 residues in the CDR3. V gave up 5 bases and J gave up 5 bases, with 10 bases separating them. Germline lookup yields CDR1 SGDLS and CDR2 YYNGEE. Here the CDR3 reads CASSSGPTGELFF. CDR3 bases: TGTGCCAGCAGTTCAGGACCTACCGGGGAGCTGTTTTTT. The variable domain in full, with the rest retrieved from reference TRBV9 and TRBJ2-2, is DSGVTQTPKHLITATGQRVTLRCSPRSGDLSVYWYQQSLDQGLQFLIQYYNGEERAKGNILERFSAQQFPDLHSELNLSSLELGDSALYFCASSSGPTGELFFGEGSRLTVL.

This sequence joins TRBV4-1 and TRBJ2-5; the D is unclear. The CDR3 is 14 residues long. Trimming took 6 bases from V and 9 from J, leaving 20 bases between them. The V gene's germline CDR1 is MGHRA and CDR2 YSYEKL. In nucleotides, the CDR3 is TGCGCCAGCAGGCACGAGTGGGGTAGGGCGTCCCAGTACTTC. Translation gives CASRHEWGRASQYF.

This clone showed up just once. The chain carries TRBV27 and TRBJ2-5, with D perhaps matching TRBD1 (5 bases). Germline V gene data show CDR1 as MNHEY and CDR2 as SMNVEV (reference sequence). V lost 1 base, J lost 0 bases, and 6 bases lay in between. The CDR3 has 14 amino acids. The CDR3 nucleotides read TGTGCCAGCAGTTTATGGGGCGACCAAGAGACCCAGTACTTC. As protein: CASSLWGDQETQYF.

This chain joins TRBV7-2 and TRBJ1-4, with 10 positions matching TRBD1. The germline V gene has CDR1 SGHTA and CDR2 FQGNSA. Unmatched junction bases numbered 5, after V lost 5 bases and J lost 5 bases. The CDR3 runs to 15 residues. The CDR3 DNA sequence: TGTGCCAGCAGCGCCCGGGACAGGGGAAATGAAAAACTGTTTTTT. As protein: CASSARDRGNEKLFF. Complete variable domain (other parts from reference TRBV7-2 and TRBJ1-4): GAGVSQSPSNKVTEKGKDVELRCDPISGHTALYWYRQSLGQGLEFLIYFQGNSAPDKSGLPSDRFSAERTGGSVSTLTIQRTQQEDSAVYLCASSARDRGNEKLFFGSGTQLSVL.

This clone appeared once. The chain recombines TRBV7-2 with TRBJ2-7, with D possibly TRBD1 on 6 matching bases. The CDR3 has 16 amino acids. CDR1 is SGHTA, CDR2 FQGNSA, per germline. V dropped 0 bases and J dropped 5 bases, with 17 bases sitting between them. In nucleotides, the CDR3 is TGTGCCAGCAGCTTAGCGACCACAGGGCTCCTAGACGAGCAGTACTTC. It translates to CASSLATTGLLDEQYF.

The gene calls are TRBV16 and TRBJ1-5; TRBD1 matches 7 bases. The CDR3 contains 14 residues. J was trimmed by 6 bases and V by 4 bases; bases with no gene match: 6. CDR1 and CDR2 from the germline V gene are KGHSY and FQNENV. CDR3 amino acids: CASSRDSSRQPQHF. The CDR3 region has the DNA TGTGCCAGCAGCCGGGACAGTTCCCGTCAGCCCCAGCATTTT.

The chain is built from TRBV6-2 or TRBV6-3 and TRBJ2-5; possibly TRBD2 for D (6 bases). Trimming took off 4 bases at V and 0 bases at J, with 9 bases between the two ends. From germline, CDR1 is MNHEY and CDR2 SVGEGT. The CDR3 is 14 residues long. The CDR3 region is CASSFRGYQETQYF. Written as DNA, the CDR3 is TGTGCCAGCAGTTTTCGGGGGTACCAAGAGACCCAGTACTTC.

The V gene is TRBV4-2, the J gene TRBJ1-1; D is possibly TRBD1 (5 bases). The CDR3 has 14 residues. V was trimmed by 3 bases and J by 0 bases, leaving 8 bases between them. Germline loops: CDR1 LGHNA, CDR2 YNFKEQ. The CDR3 nucleotides read TGTGCCAGCAGCCAGGACATTATGAACACTGAAGCTTTCTTT. It specifies CASSQDIMNTEAFF.

J is TRBJ1-1 and V is TRBV5-1; 8 bases map to TRBD1. V lost 4 bases, J lost 4 bases, and 12 bases stayed unmatched. There are 16 residues in the CDR3. From germline, CDR1 is SGHRS and CDR2 YFSETQ. The CDR3 sequence is CASSIWTGLLGTEAFF. DNA for the CDR3: TGCGCCAGCAGCATATGGACAGGGCTCTTGGGCACTGAAGCTTTCTTT.